The 8 T cell receptor beta chains listed next were all sequenced from one sample in a study of neoadjuvant nivolumab and ipilimumab in lung cancer. Generated by immunoSEQ multiplex PCR, the TCRdb table keeps only in-frame clones and is missing some. The table includes 40,000 to 55,000 clones, 80% to 90% detected once. Sample: blood, taken before neoadjuvant nivolumab, alone or with ipilimumab. These receptors all stem from an adult with non-small cell lung cancer. Some clones in this sample may be carry-over from other donors' samples.

The chain carries TRBV5-4 and TRBJ2-7; 9 nucleotides align to TRBD1. This CDR3 has 14 amino acids. The germline CDR1 and CDR2 sequences are SGHNT and YYREEE (reference sequence). V lost 3 bases and J lost 6; bases outside the gene matches: 7. CDR3 DNA sequence: TGTGCCAGCAGCTCACCGGGACAGGGACGCGAGCAGTACTTC. Residues: CASSSPGQGREQYF.

This rearrangement joins TRBV2 to TRBJ2-7; a possible D gene is TRBD1 (5 bases). CDR1 is SNHLY, CDR2 FYNNEI, per germline. Trimming left V 3 bases short and J 1 base short, with 13 bases between. The CDR3 is made up of 15 amino acids. The DNA of the CDR3 is TGTGCCAGCAGTGATAGGGGTAGAGCTTCCTACGAGCAGTACTTC. Protein sequence: CASSDRGRASYEQYF.

This clone was observed a single time. The chain carries TRBV9 and TRBJ1-2; D is undetermined. Germline loops: CDR1 SGDLS, CDR2 YYNGEE. The CDR3 spans 15 residues. Trimming pared 3 bases from V and 4 bases from J, leaving 16 bases between. The DNA of the CDR3 is TGTGCCAGCAGCGCTACAGAGCGAACGAGCTATGGCTACACCTTC. Translation: CASSATERTSYGYTF.

The chain couples TRBV5-6 to TRBJ2-3, with a weak D call TRBD1 (5 bases). The V end was cut by 7 bases, the J end by 6 bases, with 18 bases between. The CDR3 consists of 14 residues. Germline V gene lookup returns CDR1 SGHDT and CDR2 YYEEEE. CDR3 DNA sequence: TGTGCCAGCTCAGACCTGACAGTGGAGGATACGCAGTATTTT. Protein product: CASSDLTVEDTQYF.

This clone was seen once. The V call is TRBV9, the J call TRBJ2-1; 10 nucleotides match TRBD1. V shed 4 bases and J 7 bases; nucleotides not matched to a gene: 17. Germline V gene sequence: CDR1 SGDLS, CDR2 YYNGEE. This CDR3 is 18 amino acids long. The CDR3 is CASSPSRQGAFGKNEQFF. In DNA, the CDR3 is TGTGCCAGCAGCCCGAGCAGACAGGGGGCTTTCGGTAAGAATGAGCAGTTCTTC. The entire variable domain, with the rest obtained from reference TRBV9 and TRBJ2-1, is as follows: DSGVTQTPKHLITATGQRVTLRCSPRSGDLSVYWYQQSLDQGLQFLIQYYNGEERAKGNILERFSAQQFPDLHSELNLSSLELGDSALYFCASSPSRQGAFGKNEQFFGPGTRLTVL.

The gene calls are TRBV19 and TRBJ2-3; 10 bases fit TRBD1. Germline assignment: CDR1 LNHDA and CDR2 SQIVND (reference sequence). The V segment lost 4 bases and the J segment 1 base; nucleotides outside the gene matches: 5. CDR3 length: 16 residues. The CDR3 sequence: CASSTGTGVGTDTQYF. CDR3 nucleotides: TGTGCCAGTAGTACGGGGACAGGGGTCGGCACAGATACGCAGTATTTT.

This chain links TRBV15 with TRBJ2-3; D not certain. CDR3 length equals 17 residues. Deletions cut 0 bases from V and 4 bases from J, with 17 bases between. Looked up from germline, CDR1 is LNHNV and CDR2 is YYDKDF (reference sequence). CDR3 coding DNA: TGTGCCACCAGCAGAGATCGCCGAGGACCCGGAGCAGATACGCAGTATTTT. It encodes CATSRDRRGPGADTQYF.

J is TRBJ2-6 and V is TRBV7-3; no clear D gene. CDR1 and CDR2 (germline): SGHTA, FQGTGA. The CDR3 loop spans 13 amino acids. V was pared by 7 bases and J by 3 bases, with 7 bases between. CDR3 sequence: CASKVSGANVLTF. The CDR3 DNA is TGTGCCAGCAAAGTCAGTGGGGCCAACGTCCTGACTTTC. The full variable domain, with the rest looked up from reference TRBV7-3 and TRBJ2-6, is GAGVSQTPSNKVTEKGKYVELRCDPISGHTALYWYRQSLGQGPEFLIYFQGTGAADDSGLPNDRFFAVRPEGSVSTLKIQRTERGDSAVYLCASKVSGANVLTFGAGSRLTVL.